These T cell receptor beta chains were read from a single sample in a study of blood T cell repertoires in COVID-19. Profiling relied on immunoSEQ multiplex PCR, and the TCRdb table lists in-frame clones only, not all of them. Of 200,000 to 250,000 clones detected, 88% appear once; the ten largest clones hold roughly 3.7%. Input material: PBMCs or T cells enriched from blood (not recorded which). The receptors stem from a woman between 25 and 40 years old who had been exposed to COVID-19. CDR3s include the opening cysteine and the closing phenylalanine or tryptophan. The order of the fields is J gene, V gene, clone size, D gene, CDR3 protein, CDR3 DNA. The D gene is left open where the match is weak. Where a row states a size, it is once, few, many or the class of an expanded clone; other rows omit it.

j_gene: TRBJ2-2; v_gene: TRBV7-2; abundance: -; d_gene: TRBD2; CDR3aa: CASSLAAGGVGTGELFF; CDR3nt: TGTGCCAGCAGCTTAGCCGCGGGAGGAGTAGGAACCGGGGAGCTGTTTTTT
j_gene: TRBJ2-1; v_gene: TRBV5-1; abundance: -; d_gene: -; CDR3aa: CASSKDAGTLYNEQFF; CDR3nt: TGCGCCAGCAGCAAGGATGCCGGGACACTATACAATGAGCAGTTCTTC
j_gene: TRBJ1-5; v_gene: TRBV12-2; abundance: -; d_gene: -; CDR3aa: CASRFGTGQYSNQPQHF; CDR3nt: TGTGCAAGTCGCTTTGGGACAGGTCAATATAGCAATCAGCCCCAGCATTTT
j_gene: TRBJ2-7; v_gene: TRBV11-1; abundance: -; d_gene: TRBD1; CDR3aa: CASSFRTGKGEQYF; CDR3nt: TGTGCCAGCAGCTTTCGGACAGGTAAAGGCGAGCAGTACTTC
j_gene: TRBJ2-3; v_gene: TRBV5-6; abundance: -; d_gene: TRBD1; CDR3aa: CASSSGQGIGDTQYF; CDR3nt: TGTGCCAGCAGCTCAGGACAGGGGATTGGAGATACGCAGTATTTT
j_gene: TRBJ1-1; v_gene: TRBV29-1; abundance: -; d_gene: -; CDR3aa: CSVEIGLNTEAFF; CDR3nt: TGCAGCGTTGAAATCGGTCTGAACACTGAAGCTTTCTTT
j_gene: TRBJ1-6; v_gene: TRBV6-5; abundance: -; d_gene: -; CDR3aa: CASSRQQGSGRPLHF; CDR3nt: TGTGCCAGCAGTCGGCAACAGGGTAGTGGACGACCCCTCCACTTT
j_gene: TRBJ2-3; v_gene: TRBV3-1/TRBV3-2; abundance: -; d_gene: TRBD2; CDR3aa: CASSQATSGRTDTQYF; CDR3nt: TGTGCCAGCAGCCAAGCGACTAGCGGGAGAACAGATACGCAGTATTTT
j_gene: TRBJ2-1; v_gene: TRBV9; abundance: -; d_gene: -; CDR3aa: CASSVGGLYNEQFF; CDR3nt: TGTGCCAGCAGCGTAGGCGGTCTGTACAATGAGCAGTTCTTC
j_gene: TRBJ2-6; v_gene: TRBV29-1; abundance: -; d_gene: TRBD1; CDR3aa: CSVEKPGTGPSGANVLTF; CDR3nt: TGCAGCGTTGAAAAGCCCGGGACAGGCCCCTCTGGGGCCAACGTCCTGACTTTC
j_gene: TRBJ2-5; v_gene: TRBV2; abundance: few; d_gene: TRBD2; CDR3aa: CASSGLAGGLTQYF; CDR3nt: TGTGCCAGCAGTGGACTAGCGGGAGGGCTAACCCAGTACTTC
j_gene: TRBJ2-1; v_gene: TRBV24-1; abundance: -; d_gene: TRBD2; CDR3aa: CATSVPGTSGTNEQFF; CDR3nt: TGTGCCACCAGTGTACCCGGGACTAGCGGGACCAATGAGCAGTTCTTC
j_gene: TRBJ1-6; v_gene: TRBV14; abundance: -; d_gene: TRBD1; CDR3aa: CASSQAGTGANSPLHF; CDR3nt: TGTGCCAGCAGCCAAGCCGGGACAGGGGCGAATTCACCCCTCCACTTT
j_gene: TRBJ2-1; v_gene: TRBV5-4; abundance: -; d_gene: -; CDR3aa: CASSPRAGENNEQFF; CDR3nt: TGTGCCAGCAGCCCCCGGGCAGGGGAGAACAATGAGCAGTTCTTC
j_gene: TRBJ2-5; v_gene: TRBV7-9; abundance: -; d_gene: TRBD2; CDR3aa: CASSSRRLAGVGETQYF; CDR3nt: TGTGCCAGCAGCTCGAGGCGACTAGCGGGAGTTGGAGAGACCCAGTACTTC
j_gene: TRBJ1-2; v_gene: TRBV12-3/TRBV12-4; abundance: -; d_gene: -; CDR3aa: CASSSSTYYGYTF; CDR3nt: TGTGCCAGCAGTTCCTCGACTTATTATGGCTACACCTTC
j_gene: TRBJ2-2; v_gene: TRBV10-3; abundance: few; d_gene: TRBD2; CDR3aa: CAISEGGRANTGELFF; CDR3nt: TGTGCCATCAGTGAGGGCGGGAGGGCCAACACCGGGGAGCTGTTTTTT
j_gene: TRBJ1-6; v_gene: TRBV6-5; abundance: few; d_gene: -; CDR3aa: CASTPLTGLNSPLHF; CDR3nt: TGTGCCAGCACGCCCCTTACAGGGCTTAATTCACCCCTCCACTTT
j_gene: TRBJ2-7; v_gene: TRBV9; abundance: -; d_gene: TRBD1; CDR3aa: CASSVRDQGAYEQYF; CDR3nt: TGTGCCAGCAGCGTGAGGGACCAGGGGGCCTACGAGCAGTACTTC
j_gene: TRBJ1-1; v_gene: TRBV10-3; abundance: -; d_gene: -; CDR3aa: CAISPNRQANTEAFF; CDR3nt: TGTGCCATCAGTCCCAACAGACAGGCGAACACTGAAGCTTTCTTT
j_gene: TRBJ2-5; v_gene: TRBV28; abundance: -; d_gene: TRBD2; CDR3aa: CASSSLASGRYQETQYF; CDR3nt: TGTGCCAGCAGTTCCCTGGCTAGCGGGAGATACCAAGAGACCCAGTACTTC
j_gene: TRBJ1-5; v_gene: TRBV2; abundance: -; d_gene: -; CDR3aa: CASSGRINQPQHF; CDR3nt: TGTGCCAGCTCAGGGAGGATCAATCAGCCCCAGCATTTT
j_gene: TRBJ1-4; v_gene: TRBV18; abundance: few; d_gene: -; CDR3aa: CASSPRGPSGEKLFF; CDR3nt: TGTGCCAGCTCACCACGTGGCCCATCAGGGGAAAAACTGTTTTTT
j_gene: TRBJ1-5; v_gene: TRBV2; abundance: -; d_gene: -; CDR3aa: CASSDSGANNQPQHF; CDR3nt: TGTGCCAGCAGTGATTCAGGGGCCAACAATCAGCCCCAGCATTTT
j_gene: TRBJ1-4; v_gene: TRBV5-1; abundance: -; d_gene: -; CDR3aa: CASSLARGKSRTNEKLFF; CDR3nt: TGCGCCAGCAGCTTGGCCAGGGGTAAAAGTCGTACTAATGAAAAACTGTTTTTT
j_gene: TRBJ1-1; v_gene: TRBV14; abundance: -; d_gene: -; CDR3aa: CASSPKAGVNTEAFF; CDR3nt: TGTGCCAGCAGCCCCAAAGCGGGTGTTAACACTGAAGCTTTCTTT
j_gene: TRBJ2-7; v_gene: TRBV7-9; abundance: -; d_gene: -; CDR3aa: CASSLDRTYEQYF; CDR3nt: TGTGCCAGCAGCTTAGACAGAACCTACGAGCAGTACTTC
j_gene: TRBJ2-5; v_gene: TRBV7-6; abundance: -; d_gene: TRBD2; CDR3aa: CASSLVTLAGEGETQYF; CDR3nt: TGTGCCAGCAGCTTAGTTACACTAGCGGGAGAGGGGGAGACCCAGTACTTC
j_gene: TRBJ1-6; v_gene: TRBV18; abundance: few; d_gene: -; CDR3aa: CASSPGNGDSPLHF; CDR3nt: TGTGCCAGCTCACCGGGGAACGGGGATTCACCCCTCCACTTT
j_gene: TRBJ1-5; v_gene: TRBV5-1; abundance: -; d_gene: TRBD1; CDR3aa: CASSLGQGARQPQHF; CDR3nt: TGCGCCAGCAGCTTGGGACAGGGGGCTCGTCAGCCCCAGCATTTT
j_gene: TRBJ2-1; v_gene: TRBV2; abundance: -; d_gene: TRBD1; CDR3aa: CASSADRVSEQFF; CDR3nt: TGTGCCAGCAGCGCAGACAGGGTCAGTGAGCAGTTCTTC
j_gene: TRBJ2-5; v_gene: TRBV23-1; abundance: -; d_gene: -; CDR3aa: CASSLLAEVVPETQETQYF; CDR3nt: TGCGCCAGCAGTCTACTGGCGGAAGTGGTCCCCGAAACTCAAGAGACCCAGTACTTC
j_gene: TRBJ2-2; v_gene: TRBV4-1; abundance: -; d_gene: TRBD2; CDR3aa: CASSQDLLADGELFF; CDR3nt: TGCGCCAGCAGCCAAGATCTCCTAGCGGACGGGGAGCTGTTTTTT
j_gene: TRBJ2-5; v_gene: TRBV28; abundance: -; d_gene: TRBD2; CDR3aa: CASSSPGTSGSFQETQYF; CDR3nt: TGTGCCAGCAGTTCCCCCGGGACTAGCGGGTCGTTCCAAGAGACCCAGTACTTC
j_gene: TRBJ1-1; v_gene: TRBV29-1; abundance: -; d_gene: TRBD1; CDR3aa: CSVNRGSGTEAFF; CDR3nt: TGCAGCGTTAACAGGGGGTCTGGCACTGAAGCTTTCTTT
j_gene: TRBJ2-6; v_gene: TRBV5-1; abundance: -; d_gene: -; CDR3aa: CASSPKGYGANVLTF; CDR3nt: TGCGCCAGCAGCCCGAAGGGGTACGGGGCCAACGTCCTGACTTTC
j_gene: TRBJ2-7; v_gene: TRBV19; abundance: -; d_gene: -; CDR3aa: CASSPTATYEQYF; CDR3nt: TGTGCCAGTAGCCCGACAGCCACCTACGAGCAGTACTTC
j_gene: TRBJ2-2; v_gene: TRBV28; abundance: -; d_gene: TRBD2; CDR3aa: CASSLGTAGEFGGELFF; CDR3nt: TGTGCCAGCAGTTTAGGCACGGCGGGAGAATTCGGCGGGGAGCTGTTTTTT
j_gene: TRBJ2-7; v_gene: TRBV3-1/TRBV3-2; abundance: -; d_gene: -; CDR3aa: CASSHTGRAQTREQYF; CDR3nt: TGTGCCAGCAGCCACACCGGGCGGGCTCAGACGCGTGAGCAGTACTTC
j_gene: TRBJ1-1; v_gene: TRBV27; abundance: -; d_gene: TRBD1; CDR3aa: CASRDAGGHTEAFF; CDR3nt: TGTGCCAGCAGGGACGCAGGGGGCCACACTGAAGCTTTCTTT
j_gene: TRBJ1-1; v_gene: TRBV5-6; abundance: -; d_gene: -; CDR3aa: CASSFNLLNTEAFF; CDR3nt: TGTGCCAGCAGCTTTAACCTATTGAACACTGAAGCTTTCTTT
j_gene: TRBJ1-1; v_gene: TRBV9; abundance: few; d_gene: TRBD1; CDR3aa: CASSTSGQGTSEAFF; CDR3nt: TGTGCCAGCAGCACCTCGGGACAGGGTACCTCTGAAGCTTTCTTT
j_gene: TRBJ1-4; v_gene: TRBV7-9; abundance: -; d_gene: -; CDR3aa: CASSQDTLREKLFF; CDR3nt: TGTGCCAGCAGTCAGGACACTTTAAGGGAAAAACTGTTTTTT
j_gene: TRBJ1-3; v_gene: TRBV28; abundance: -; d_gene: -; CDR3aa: CASRITAVGGNTIYF; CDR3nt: TGTGCCAGCAGGATTACAGCGGTCGGAGGAAACACCATATATTTT
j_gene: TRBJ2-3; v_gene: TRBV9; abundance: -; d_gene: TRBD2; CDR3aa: CASSVRAGVDTQYF; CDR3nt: TGTGCCAGCAGCGTGCGAGCGGGAGTAGATACGCAGTATTTT
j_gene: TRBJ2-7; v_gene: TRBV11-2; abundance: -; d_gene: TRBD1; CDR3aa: CASRDSSYEQYF; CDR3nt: TGTGCCAGCCGGGACAGCTCCTACGAGCAGTACTTC
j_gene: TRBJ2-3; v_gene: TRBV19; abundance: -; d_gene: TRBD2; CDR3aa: CASSNGRAGFSDTQYF; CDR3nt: TGTGCCAGTAGTAACGGGAGGGCCGGGTTTTCAGATACGCAGTATTTT
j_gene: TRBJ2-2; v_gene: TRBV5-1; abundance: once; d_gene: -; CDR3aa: CASSPGSIENTGELFF; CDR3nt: TGCGCCAGCAGCCCGGGTAGTATCGAGAACACCGGGGAGCTGTTTTTT
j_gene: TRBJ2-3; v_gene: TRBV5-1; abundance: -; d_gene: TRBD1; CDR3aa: CASSSGQSTDTQYF; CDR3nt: TGCGCCAGCAGCTCGGGACAGTCCACAGATACGCAGTATTTT
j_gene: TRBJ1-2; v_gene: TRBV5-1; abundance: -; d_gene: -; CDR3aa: CASSLDRRNGYTF; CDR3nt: TGCGCCAGCAGCTTGGACAGGCGGAATGGCTACACCTTC
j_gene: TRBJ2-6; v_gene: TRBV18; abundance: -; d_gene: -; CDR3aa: CASSPRSSSGANVLTF; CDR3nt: TGTGCCAGCTCACCACGGAGTAGCTCTGGGGCCAACGTCCTGACTTTC
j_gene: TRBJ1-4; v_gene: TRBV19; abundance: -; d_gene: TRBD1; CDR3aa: CASSTATGVNEKLFF; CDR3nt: TGTGCCAGTAGTACCGCGACAGGGGTTAATGAAAAACTGTTTTTT
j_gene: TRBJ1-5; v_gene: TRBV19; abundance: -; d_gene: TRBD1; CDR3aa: CASATGVGNQPQHF; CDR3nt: TGTGCCAGTGCAACAGGGGTGGGGAATCAGCCCCAGCATTTT
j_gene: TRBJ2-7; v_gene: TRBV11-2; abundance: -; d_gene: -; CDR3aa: CASSQTSYEQYF; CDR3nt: TGTGCCAGCAGCCAAACTAGCTACGAGCAGTACTTC
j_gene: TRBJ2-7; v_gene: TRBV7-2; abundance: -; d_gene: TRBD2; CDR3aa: CASSSHSGNSYEQYF; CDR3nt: TGTGCCAGCAGCTCCCATAGCGGGAACTCCTACGAGCAGTACTTC
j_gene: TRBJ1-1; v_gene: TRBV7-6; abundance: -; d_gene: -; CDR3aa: CASSLRAGTNTEAFF; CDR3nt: TGTGCCAGCAGCTTAAGGGCGGGGACGAACACTGAAGCTTTCTTT
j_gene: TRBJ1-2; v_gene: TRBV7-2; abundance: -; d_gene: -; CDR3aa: CASSRAGLGYTF; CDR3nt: TGTGCCAGCAGCAGAGCAGGGTTAGGCTACACCTTC
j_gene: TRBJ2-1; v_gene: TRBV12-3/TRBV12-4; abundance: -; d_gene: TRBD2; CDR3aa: CASRKGEGNEQFF; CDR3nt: TGTGCCAGCAGGAAAGGGGAGGGGAATGAGCAGTTCTTC
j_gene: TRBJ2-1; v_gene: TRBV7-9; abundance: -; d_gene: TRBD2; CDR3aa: CASSLVAGGTNEQFF; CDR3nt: TGTGCCAGCAGCTTAGTAGCGGGAGGTACAAATGAGCAGTTCTTC